The present TCR beta chain was sequenced within a study of neurological immune-mediated disorders. Noted time point: longitudinal time-point 3. The cDNA was generated through 5'RACE incorporating 10-nucleotide random UMIs. TCRdb re-called the 5' RACE reads with MiXCR, one entry per CDR3 protein. The table shows approximately 47,000 distinct CDR3 sequences, with about 12% occurring only once. The length of the CDR3 is 14 residues. Germline loops: CDR1 SGHRS, CDR2 YFSETQ. V shed 8 bases and J 1 base; nucleotides not matched to a gene: 7. Turning to this clonotype: Its target is not known.

Whole-study findings and limits: No CDR3 amino acid sequences recurred among expanded clones across subjects, suggesting private repertoires in all groups.

Specimen: PBMCs. The receptor was isolated from a male donor with HTLV-1-associated myelopathy (HAM/TSP). The chain joins TRBV5-1 to TRBJ1-1; TRBD1 aligns across 8 bases. CDR3 DNA: TGCGCCAGTCGACAGGGGCCAAGGAACACTGAAGCTTTCTTT. This sequence encodes CASRQGPRNTEAFF.